Sequencing of this T cell receptor (beta chain) was carried out in a study of T-cell memory formation after mild COVID-19. Points from the study as a whole: Contracting clones localized mainly to CM and EM when CD4+ and mainly to EMRA when CD8+.

V was shortened by 6 bases and J by 0 bases, with 14 bases between the two germline ends. In germline, CDR1 is SNHLY, CDR2 FYNNEI. The CDR3 has 15 amino acids. Concerning this clonotype: Its antigen is currently unknown.

TCR alpha and TCR beta cDNA libraries carrying sample barcodes and UMIs came from 5'RACE with constant-segment primers. TCRdb reprocessed the 5' RACE reads via MiXCR and lists one record per CDR3 protein. The repertoire consists of around 190,000 distinct CDR3 sequences, with 15% to 20% occurring once and the leading ten covering approximately 4%. The sequenced sample was PBMCs or a T cell subset sorted from them (not recorded which). The source is a man between 18 and 35 years old who had mild COVID-19 (a few samples of this study predate the infection). Cell type and time point are not known. This rearrangement joins TRBV2 to TRBJ1-2, with a weak D call TRBD1 (5 bases). CDR3 sequence reads: CASRIRGTANYGYTF. Written as DNA, the CDR3 is TGTGCCAGCAGAATACGGGGCACCGCTAACTATGGCTACACCTTC.